This T cell receptor beta chain comes out of a study of neoadjuvant anti-PD-1 for oral cavity cancer. About the research overall: Patients without progression received a fourth nivolumab dose around day 43, then surgical resection on days 50-56.

Libraries were prepared by immunoSEQ multiplex PCR; TCRdb keeps only in-frame clonotypes and omits some of them. This sample has roughly 14,000 clones, with 71% found just once. The CDR3 runs to 16 residues. Germline CDR1 and CDR2: SQVTM and ANQGSEA. V shed 3 bases and J 6 bases; nucleotides not matched to a gene: 16. The sample consisted of PBMCs, taken before nivolumab (anti-PD-1) treatment. The sequence was obtained from a person aged 35-80 years with oral cavity squamous cell carcinoma. This chain uses TRBV29-1 with TRBJ2-7; 8 bases are shared with TRBD1. The CDR3 region is CSVEECFGQGRFEQYF. As DNA, the CDR3 is TGCAGCGTTGAGGAGTGTTTTGGACAGGGACGGTTCGAGCAGTACTTC.